The 11 T cell receptor beta chains below come from one sample, sequenced in a study of control samples from healthy donors and cancer patients. The repertoire was sequenced with immunoSEQ multiplex PCR; TCRdb's copy has only in-frame clones and lacks some. The repertoire holds approximately 40,000 clones, with around 88% as singletons. The sample consisted of PBMCs. These receptors originate from a woman in her sixties or seventies with lung cancer.

This clone has a handful of counts. The chain carries TRBV15 and TRBJ2-2, with D possibly TRBD1 on 6 matching bases. The CDR3 totals 14 residues. CDR1 LNHNV and CDR2 YYDKDF come from the germline V gene (reference sequence). Trimming pared 3 bases from V and 5 bases from J, leaving 10 bases between. CDR3 in amino acids: CATSSHRETGELFF. The CDR3 DNA is TGTGCCACCAGCAGTCACAGGGAAACCGGGGAGCTGTTTTTT.

The chain is built from TRBV10-3 and TRBJ2-5; 8 positions match TRBD2. The CDR3 has 13 residues. Germline V gives CDR1 ENHRY, CDR2 SYGVKD. Losses at the gene ends were 9 bases for V and 4 bases for J; bases not matched to a gene: 7. The CDR3 sequence is CAMSDGGGETQYF. CDR3 DNA: TGTGCCATGTCGGACGGGGGGGGAGAGACCCAGTACTTC.

V and J are TRBV5-1 and TRBJ2-3; a weak D match, TRBD2 (5 bases). The CDR3 sequence is 13 residues long. V dropped 4 bases and J dropped 6 bases, with 12 bases sitting between them. Looked up from germline, CDR1 is SGHRS and CDR2 is YFSETQ. The DNA of the CDR3 is TGCGCCAGCAGCGAGGACTTCGGGGATACGCAGTATTTT. This gives the protein CASSEDFGDTQYF.

This chain links TRBV19 with TRBJ1-1; tentative D call: TRBD1 (5 bases). Germline V gives CDR1 LNHDA, CDR2 SQIVND (reference sequence). Trimming removed 5 bases from V and 1 base from J, with 8 bases in between. CDR3 length: 13 amino acids. This CDR3 reads CASSQGSNTEAFF. The DNA for the CDR3 is TGTGCCAGTAGTCAGGGCTCGAACACTGAAGCTTTCTTT.

This rearrangement joins TRBV19 to TRBJ1-4, with D perhaps matching TRBD1 (6 bases). CDR3 length equals 15 residues. V dropped 3 bases and J dropped 8 bases, with 16 bases sitting between them. In germline, CDR1 is LNHDA, CDR2 SQIVND (reference sequence). The CDR3 protein is CASSIGRTGQEKLFF. The CDR3 coding sequence is TGTGCCAGTAGTATTGGTAGAACAGGGCAGGAAAAACTGTTTTTT.

This chain connects TRBV7-6 to TRBJ1-3; 7 nucleotides align to TRBD1. The CDR3 length is 19 residues. With V trimmed by 2 bases and J by 3 bases, 16 bases remained unmatched. The germline V gene encodes CDR1 SGHVS and CDR2 FNYEAQ. As DNA, the CDR3 is TGTGCCAGCAGCTTACTGGTTGGGACAGCTTCTTGGGGTGGAAACACCATATATTTT. Residues: CASSLLVGTASWGGNTIYF. The whole variable domain, filled in from reference TRBV7-6 and TRBJ1-3, reads GAGVSQSPRYKVTKRGQDVALRCDPISGHVSLYWYRQALGQGPEFLTYFNYEAQQDKSGLPNDRFSAERPEGSISTLTIQRTEQRDSAMYRCASSLLVGTASWGGNTIYFGEGSWLTVV.

The gene calls are TRBV5-1 and TRBJ2-7, with 12 bases lining up with TRBD2. V was pared by 3 bases and J by 3 bases, with 1 base of the junction left unmatched. The CDR3 runs to 14 residues. Germline CDR1 SGHRS, CDR2 YFSETQ. The CDR3 DNA follows: TGCGCCAGCAGCTCGACTAGCGGGAGCTACGAGCAGTACTTC. Its translation: CASSSTSGSYEQYF.

The genes are TRBV7-2 and TRBJ2-2; D may be TRBD1 (5 bases). V was shortened by 1 base and J by 7 bases, with 10 bases between the two germline ends. Germline loops: CDR1 SGHTA, CDR2 FQGNSA. This CDR3 contains 14 residues. In DNA, the CDR3 is TGTGCCAGCAGCTTAGTACGTGGACACGGGGAGCTGTTTTTT. Its protein product is CASSLVRGHGELFF.

The chain has TRBV28 and TRBJ1-3; the match to TRBD1 covers 11 bases. The germline CDR1 and CDR2 sequences are MDHEN and SYDVKM. The CDR3 contains 18 residues. After removal of 6 bases from V and 2 bases from J, the junction contained 12 bases not matched to a gene. The DNA of the CDR3 is TGTGCCAGCAGAGGGTTCTCATCGGGACAGGGGGCTGGAAACACCATATATTTT. Its protein product is CASRGFSSGQGAGNTIYF.

The CDR3 coding sequence is TGCGCCAGCAGTGACGGAAATTCACCCCTCCACTTT. It codes for CASSDGNSPLHF. The chain carries TRBV5-1 and TRBJ1-6; D gene ambiguous. The germline gives CDR1 SGHRS, CDR2 YFSETQ. The CDR3 consists of 12 residues. V lost 5 bases and J lost 7, with 7 bases in between.

The chain combines TRBV4-3 with TRBJ2-2; 7 nucleotides agree with TRBD2. The CDR3 length is 17 residues. Germline-derived CDR1 and CDR2 are LGHNA and YSLEER. J lost 0 bases, V lost 3 bases, and 7 bases had no gene match. The CDR3 DNA is TGCGCCAGCAGCCAGGATCCAGCGGGACCGAACACCGGGGAGCTGTTTTTT. This gives the protein CASSQDPAGPNTGELFF.